The 18 T cell receptor beta chains presented below share a single source sample, sequenced in a study of T-cell reconstitution after alpha-beta-depleted transplantation in children listed by TCRdb under 2016. The treatment or condition label on this specimen signifies: allogeneic hematopoietic cell transplantation with graft depleted of TCRalphabeta T cells and CD19 B cells. Libraries came from PCR. Sequencing relied on an Illumina HiSeq 2500. To normalize quantification of the TCRbeta repertoire, the TCR libraries were built with molecular barcoding that relied on unique molecular identifiers. TCRdb took the public reads, trimmed them with fastp at Q25, ran MiXCR for clone calling and kept in-frame beta chains. Rows with a matching CDR3 protein are joined into one entry that keeps the most common DNA and genes. The sample data list 250,000 to 300,000 distinct CDR3 sequences, and 10% of these were observed just once. In total, the top ten clones hold about 8% of the sample.

Here the sequenced sample was PBMCs, taken before TCRalphabeta/CD19-depleted stem cell transplant. The receptor set was obtained from a boy less than two years old with acute myeloid leukemia, due to receive a stem cell transplant.

In this sample, this clonotype turned up many times. J is TRBJ2-1 and V is TRBV29-1; D call uncertain. The CDR3 spans 12 residues. Trimming cost V 4 bases and J 6 bases, with 10 bases left between them. Germline V gene sequence: CDR1 SQVTM, CDR2 ANQGSEA. The DNA for the CDR3 is TGCAGCGTTGTTGGGTGGCTCAATGAGCAGTTCTTC. Translation gives CSVVGWLNEQFF.

This clonotype was seen at least ten times. The CDR3, as DNA: TGCGCCAGCAGCCAAGATAAGGGGGCACGCTACGAGCAGTACTTC. Encoded protein: CASSQDKGARYEQYF. This rearrangement joins TRBV4-3 to TRBJ2-7; 7 nucleotides align to TRBD1. The ends lost 0 bases at V and 3 bases at J; junction bases unmatched: 5. The CDR3 has 15 amino acids. Germline V CDR1 and CDR2: LGHNA, YSLEER.

Many counts were recorded for this clonotype. The chain employs TRBV4-2 and TRBJ2-3, with 11 bases identical to TRBD2. The CDR3 length is 18 residues. Germline lookup yields CDR1 LGHNA and CDR2 YNFKEQ. J gave up 1 base and V 0 bases, and 6 bases lay outside the gene matches. Here the CDR3 reads CASSQDLELAGGTDTQYF. The DNA for the CDR3 is TGTGCCAGCAGCCAAGATCTCGAACTAGCGGGGGGCACAGATACGCAGTATTTT.

This clonotype was observed at least ten times. The chain uses TRBV2 and TRBJ2-7; D is uncertain. Germline CDR1 reads SNHLY; CDR2 reads FYNNEI. This CDR3 contains 13 residues. Trimming stripped 1 base from V and 3 bases from J, with 7 bases between. The CDR3, as DNA: TGTGCCAGCAGTGAAGGGGTGGGCTACGAGCAGTACTTC. Amino acid sequence: CASSEGVGYEQYF.

This clonotype was observed many times. The chain joins TRBV3-1 to TRBJ2-5; 7 nucleotides line up with TRBD1. The CDR3 extends over 14 amino acids. The germline V gene encodes CDR1 LGHDT and CDR2 YNNKEL (reference sequence). Trimming removed 4 bases from V and 3 bases from J; junction bases left unmatched: 5. The CDR3 region has the DNA TGTGCCAGCAGCCCAATCGGGACAGAAGAGACCCAGTACTTC. This translates into CASSPIGTEETQYF.

This clonotype was recorded many times. This chain connects TRBV5-5 to TRBJ2-5, with 13 bases lining up with TRBD2. Trimming took 4 bases from V and 2 from J; bases not matched to a gene: 5. The CDR3 totals 16 residues. The germline V gene has CDR1 SGHKS and CDR2 YYEKEE (reference sequence). The CDR3 here is CASSPGLAGHQETQYF. In DNA form, the CDR3 reads TGTGCCAGCAGCCCGGGACTAGCGGGGCATCAAGAGACCCAGTACTTC. Using reference TRBV5-5 and TRBJ2-5 for the parts outside the CDR3, the full variable domain is DAGVTQSPTHLIKTRGQQVTLRCSPISGHKSVSWYQQVLGQGPQFIFQYYEKEERGRGNFPDRFSARQFPNYSSELNVNALLLGDSALYLCASSPGLAGHQETQYFGPGTRLLVL.

The J gene is TRBJ2-3, the V gene TRBV5-5; D is undetermined. V lost 4 bases, J lost 1 base, and 16 bases lay in between. Per the germline V gene, CDR1 is SGHKS and CDR2 is YYEKEE (reference sequence). The CDR3 sequence is 16 residues long. The CDR3 DNA is TGTGCCAGCAGCCGATGGCTTTCGTTTGGCACAGATACGCAGTATTTT. Translated: CASSRWLSFGTDTQYF.

This clonotype occurred many times. The V gene is TRBV20-1, the J gene TRBJ1-4, with D possibly TRBD1 on 5 matching bases. Germline V gene lookup returns CDR1 DFQATT and CDR2 SNEGSKA (reference sequence). V lost 1 base to trimming and J lost 8 bases, with 11 bases between them. This CDR3 has 13 amino acids. The CDR3 sequence: CSARVPGLEKLFF. Written as DNA, the CDR3 is TGCAGTGCTAGAGTACCAGGGTTGGAAAAACTGTTTTTT.

The genes are TRBV18 and TRBJ2-6; no reliable D call. V was cut by 1 base and J by 1 base, with 8 bases left in between. CDR3 length: 16 residues. Germline V gene sequence: CDR1 KGHSH, CDR2 LQKENI. The CDR3 protein is CASSPLSWSGANVLTF. The CDR3 bases are TGTGCCAGCTCACCACTATCATGGTCTGGGGCCAACGTCCTGACTTTC.

Ten or more counts support this clonotype. The genes are TRBV28 and TRBJ1-4; the match to TRBD1 covers 9 bases. The CDR3 is made up of 12 amino acids. The V segment lost 11 bases and the J segment 5 bases; nucleotides outside the gene matches: 3. Germline V gives CDR1 MDHEN, CDR2 SYDVKM. The DNA of the CDR3 is TGTGCCCGGGGACAGGGCAATGAAAAACTGTTTTTT. This encodes CARGQGNEKLFF. Full variable domain (remainder filled in from reference TRBV28 and TRBJ1-4): DVKVTQSSRYLVKRTGEKVFLECVQDMDHENMFWYRQDPGLGLRLIYFSYDVKMKEKGDIPEGYSVSREKKERFSLILESASTNQTSMYLCARGQGNEKLFFGSGTQLSVL.

This clonotype has at least ten counts. The chain links TRBV5-1 to TRBJ2-5, with TRBD2 matching over 8 bases. This CDR3 region has 15 residues. V lost 4 bases and J lost 5; bases outside the gene matches: 10. CDR1 is SGHRS, CDR2 YFSETQ, per germline. This CDR3 is CASSGKGTSSETQYF. The CDR3 region has the DNA TGCGCCAGCAGCGGGAAAGGGACTAGTAGTGAGACCCAGTACTTC.

This clonotype was recorded at least ten times. The J gene is TRBJ2-7, the V gene TRBV28; D perhaps matches TRBD1 (7 bases). This CDR3 contains 16 residues. V lost 2 bases and J 7 bases, leaving 21 bases between the germline ends. Per the germline V gene, CDR1 is MDHEN and CDR2 is SYDVKM. The chain's CDR3 is CASSLGGTVLRGEQYF. CDR3 bases: TGTGCCAGCAGTTTAGGGGGGACAGTTCTCCGGGGGGAGCAGTACTTC.

About this clonotype itself: Its ends do not fully match the called genes, so a read error is possible. V and J are TRBV7-3 and TRBJ2-1, with 9 bases aligning to TRBD2. Germline V gene data show CDR1 as SGHTA and CDR2 as FQGTGA. The CDR3 spans 16 residues. CDR3 in DNA: TGTGCCAGCAGCCTATATAGCGGGGGACTGTACAATGACCAGTTCTTC. Protein product: CASSLYSGGLYNDQFF. The variable domain in full, with the rest retrieved from reference TRBV7-3 and TRBJ2-1, is GAGVSQTPSNKVTEKGKYVELRCDPISGHTALYWYRQSLGQGPEFLIYFQGTGAADDSGLPNDRFFAVRPEGSVSTLKIQRTERGDSAVYLCASSLYSGGLYNDQFFGPGTRLTVL.

Many counts were recorded for this clonotype. The rearrangement joins TRBV5-1 to TRBJ1-1; D perhaps matches TRBD1 (6 bases). CDR3 length equals 14 residues. V lost 0 bases, J lost 11 bases, and 17 bases lay in between. From germline, CDR1 is SGHRS and CDR2 YFSETQ. As DNA, the CDR3 is TGCGCCAGCAGCTTGGAGGGCACAGGGCAAGGGGCTTTCTTT. This encodes CASSLEGTGQGAFF.

This clonotype was seen more than once but under ten times. The CDR3 DNA reads as TGCAGCGTTGAAGGTGCGAGCGGCTCTTCGAAGTTCTTC. It encodes CSVEGASGSSKFF. The chain employs TRBV29-1 and TRBJ2-1; maybe TRBD2 (5 bases). The CDR3 is 13 amino acids. Deletions cut 1 base from V and 14 bases from J, with 18 bases between. CDR1 and CDR2 (germline): SQVTM, ANQGSEA.

In this sample, this clonotype turned up a few times. This chain connects TRBV29-1 to TRBJ2-7; 10 bases agree with TRBD1. This CDR3 spans 13 amino acids. With V trimmed by 2 bases and J by 9 bases, 7 bases remained unmatched. Germline-derived CDR1 and CDR2 are SQVTM and ANQGSEA. The CDR3 nucleotides are TGCAGCGTTGAAACTTACGGGACAGGGGTGCAGTACTTC. This gives the protein CSVETYGTGVQYF.

The chain carries TRBV29-1 and TRBJ2-7, with 7 bases aligning to TRBD2. Germline V lookup: CDR1 SQVTM, CDR2 ANQGSEA. The V gene end was trimmed by 1 base and the J gene end by 1 base; junction bases not matched to a gene: 4. The CDR3 contains 14 residues. The CDR3 nucleotides read TGCAGCGTTGAAGGAGCTAGCGGTTCCTACGAGCAGTACTTC. It yields the protein CSVEGASGSYEQYF.

At least ten counts were recorded for this clonotype. The chain combines TRBV6-2 or TRBV6-3 with TRBJ2-1; TRBD1 might be the D (7 bases). CDR3 size: 14 residues. V was trimmed by 7 bases and J by 2 bases, leaving 12 bases between them. Germline-derived CDR1 and CDR2 are MNHEY and SVGEGT. The CDR3 sequence is CASTRGTAYNEQFF. The CDR3 DNA reads as TGTGCCAGCACCAGGGGGACTGCCTACAATGAGCAGTTCTTC.